This is a list of T cell receptor beta chains from one sample in a study of esophageal squamous cell carcinoma under preoperative chemotherapy. MiXCR, applied by TCRdb to the PCR reads, yields one record per CDR3 protein. The sample contains tens of thousands of distinct CDR3 sequences, 52% of which appear only once. The biological material was taken from a patient given preoperative chemotherapy. The origin of the receptors is a human donor with esophageal squamous cell carcinoma. The donor label of this sample is uncertain. Each CDR3 is given without its conserved first and last residue. Expanded clones get a size class; other rows say once, few or many, or leave the size out.

j_gene,abundance,v_gene,CDR3aa
NA,NA,TRBV7-2,ASRPGAGSRDTDTQY
TRBJ2-2,NA,TRBV7-8,ASSRLGGVSTEEQF
TRBJ2-4,NA,TRBV10-3,RVTGQSAKNTQY
TRBJ2-5,few,TRBV7-2,ASSAPTGGGETQY
TRBJ2-2,NA,TRBV7-6,ASSLVISGGVSTGALF
TRBJ2-3,many,TRBV7-9,ASSPSPPKSDTQY
TRBJ2-1,NA,TRBV6-5,ASSYSSGGNNEQF
TRBJ2-2,NA,TRBV7-3,ARGCTHDEELF
TRBJ1-2,few,TRBV11-2,ASSLEGVGYT
NA,few,TRBV7-8,ASSRLGGVNTGAQY
TRBJ2-3,few,TRBV7-8,ASSLDDRWADTQY
TRBJ2-7,few,TRBV7-3,ASSKRPGQLFYEQY
TRBJ2-5,NA,TRBV12-3/TRBV12-4,ARRGGGGDPDTQY
TRBJ1-2,NA,TRBV12-3/TRBV12-4,ASSIGPLGYT
TRBJ2-6,many,TRBV7-8,ASSLDVGARGANVLT
TRBJ2-5,medium-sized,TRBV7-2,ASRRGPKETQY
TRBJ2-5,once,TRBV7-2,ASSLAVPEGLVQETQY
TRBJ2-6,NA,TRBV6-8,ASTGPPCSYELT
TRBJ2-1,NA,TRBV7-9,ASSPGTSGRDEQF
TRBJ2-4,NA,TRBV28,ASRFVGDKNTQY
TRBJ2-1,few,TRBV7-9,ASSLGGGGGTYNEQF
TRBJ2-1,NA,TRBV27,ASSPGHTYNEQF
TRBJ2-4,NA,TRBV12-3/TRBV12-4,ASSTTGRGGKDIQY
NA,NA,TRBV11-3,ASSAGPGGRDQDTQY
TRBJ1-1,NA,TRBV20-1,SAATPGVVTEAF
TRBJ2-5,medium-sized,TRBV7-2,ASNRDRAYNEQY
TRBJ2-3,NA,TRBV19,ASRRGRGGGTDTQY
TRBJ2-5,NA,TRBV7-2,ASSLGGLGTGQLATQY
TRBJ2-3,NA,TRBV7-2,ASSKSTGSSTDTQY
NA,NA,TRBV10-2,ASTTGGYEQY
TRBJ2-7,NA,TRBV20-1,SVIAGRVYEQY
TRBJ2-1,NA,TRBV11-1,ASSLESSSYNEQF